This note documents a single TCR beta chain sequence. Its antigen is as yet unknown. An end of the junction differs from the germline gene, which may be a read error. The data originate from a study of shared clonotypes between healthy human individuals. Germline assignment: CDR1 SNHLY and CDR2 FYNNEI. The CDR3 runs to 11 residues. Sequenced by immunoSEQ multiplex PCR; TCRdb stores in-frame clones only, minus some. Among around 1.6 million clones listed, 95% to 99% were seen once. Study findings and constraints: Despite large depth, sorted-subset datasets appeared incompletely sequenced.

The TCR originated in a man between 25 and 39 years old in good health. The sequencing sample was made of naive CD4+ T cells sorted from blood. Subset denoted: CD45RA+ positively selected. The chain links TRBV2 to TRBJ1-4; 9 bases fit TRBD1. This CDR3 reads CASRLGTGPIF. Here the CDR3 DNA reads TGTGCCAGCCGACTGGGGACAGGGCCTATTTTT. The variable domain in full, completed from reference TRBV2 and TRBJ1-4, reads EPEVTQTPSHQVTQMGQEVILRCVPISNHLYFYWYRQILGQKVEFLVSFYNNEISEKSEIFDDQFSVERPDGSNFTLKIRSTKLEDSAMYFCASRLGTGPIFGSGTQLSVL.